Below, 30 T cell receptor beta chains from the same sample are listed, as sequenced in a study of T cells in Graves' hyperthyroidism and ophthalmopathy. The CDR3 regions of TCR beta were amplified from RNA transcripts. The TCR CDR3 was amplified in a first-round RT-PCR using the HTBI primer set. TCRdb passed the multiplex PCR reads through MiXCR, listing each CDR3 protein once. Of some 270,000 distinct CDR3 sequences listed, roughly 13% are singletons. Material for sequencing was blood. These receptors originate from a woman aged 40 to 50 with Graves' hyperthyroidism.

This clonotype was seen many times. The chain recombines TRBV28 with TRBJ1-1; perhaps TRBD1 as D (5 bases). The CDR3 is 13 amino acids. Germline assignment: CDR1 MDHEN and CDR2 SYDVKM. Trimming took off 3 bases at V and 5 bases at J, with 10 bases between the two ends. CDR3 coding DNA: TGTGCCAGCAGTTTGAGGGGATTGACTGAAGCTTTCTTT. Translating it yields CASSLRGLTEAFF. Together with reference TRBV28 and TRBJ1-1, the CDR3 gives the full variable domain: DVKVTQSSRYLVKRTGEKVFLECVQDMDHENMFWYRQDPGLGLRLIYFSYDVKMKEKGDIPEGYSVSREKKERFSLILESASTNQTSMYLCASSLRGLTEAFFGQGTRLTVV.

This clonotype was seen ten or more times. V is TRBV6-1 and J is TRBJ1-2; D is perhaps TRBD1 (5 bases). Looked up from germline, CDR1 is MNHNS and CDR2 is SASEGT. The CDR3 totals 13 residues. Trimming took 6 bases from V and 8 from J, leaving 16 bases between them. CDR3 bases: TGTGCCAGCAGGCTTAAAGACAGAGGAGGCTACACCTTC. Translation gives CASRLKDRGGYTF.

This clonotype was counted many times. The chain is built from TRBV5-5 and TRBJ2-7, with a possible D match to TRBD2 (5 bases). The CDR3 sequence is 13 residues long. V dropped 5 bases and J dropped 0 bases, with 9 bases sitting between them. Germline lookup yields CDR1 SGHKS and CDR2 YYEKEE (reference sequence). The CDR3 DNA is TGTGCCAGCAGAAAACTAGACTCCTACGAGCAGTACTTC. Protein product: CASRKLDSYEQYF.

This clonotype came up many times. Mismatch with germline at one junction end may stem from a read error. The chain's CDR3 is CASSLETEAFF. In nucleotides, the CDR3 is TGCGCCAGCAGCTTGGAGACTGAAGCTTTCTTT. V usage is TRBV11-2 and J usage is TRBJ1-1; no reliable D call. The length of the CDR3 is 11 residues. Per the germline V gene, CDR1 is SGHAT and CDR2 is FQNNGV.

The chain carries TRBV7-2 and TRBJ2-7; 7 bases are a match to TRBD1. This CDR3 spans 15 amino acids. Germline V gene sequence: CDR1 SGHTA, CDR2 FQGNSA. V shed 5 bases, J shed 0 bases, and the junction held 7 bases outside the gene matches. The chain's CDR3 is CASSLSQGVSYEQYF. For the CDR3, the DNA is TGTGCCAGCAGCCTGAGTCAGGGGGTCTCCTACGAGCAGTACTTC.

This clonotype occurred many times. The chain joins TRBV3-1 to TRBJ2-7, with 7 nucleotides matching TRBD1. J gave up 5 bases and V 6 bases, and 7 bases lay outside the gene matches. Germline V gene lookup returns CDR1 LGHDT and CDR2 YNNKEL (reference sequence). The CDR3 has 13 residues. CDR3 region: CASRPGTEDEQYF. The CDR3 DNA follows: TGTGCCAGCAGACCCGGGACAGAGGACGAGCAGTACTTC.

This clonotype was observed many times. V and J are TRBV6-2 or TRBV6-3 and TRBJ2-3; 9 bases align to TRBD1. CDR3 length: 15 amino acids. The V segment lost 6 bases and the J segment 3 bases; nucleotides outside the gene matches: 7. Germline V gene sequence: CDR1 MNHEY, CDR2 SVGEGT. The CDR3: CASRPQGAGTDTQYF. The CDR3 coding sequence is TGTGCCAGCAGGCCACAGGGGGCCGGGACAGATACGCAGTATTTT.

The rearrangement uses TRBV6-2 or TRBV6-3 and TRBJ2-7; tentative D call: TRBD1 (6 bases). Trimming cost V 5 bases and J 3 bases, with 17 bases left between them. CDR3 length: 15 amino acids. CDR1 MNHEY and CDR2 SVGEGT come from the germline V gene. CDR3 nucleotides: TGTGCCAGCAGTGTAATAACAGGGTCGGGCTACGAGCAGTACTTC. Protein sequence: CASSVITGSGYEQYF.

This clonotype was recorded many times. V and J are TRBV5-1 and TRBJ1-1; TRBD1 matches 8 bases. V dropped 2 bases and J dropped 1; count of bases not matched to a gene: 7. Germline CDR1 reads SGHRS; CDR2 reads YFSETQ. The CDR3 runs 16 residues. CDR3 region: CASSLGQGAENTEAFF. For the CDR3, the DNA is TGCGCCAGCAGCTTAGGACAGGGCGCAGAGAACACTGAAGCTTTCTTT.

This clonotype has at least ten counts. The chain employs TRBV28 and TRBJ1-2, with D unclear. V shed 3 bases and J shed 5 bases, with 10 bases lying between them. CDR3 length: 13 residues. Per the germline V gene, CDR1 is MDHEN and CDR2 is SYDVKM. CDR3 DNA sequence: TGTGCCAGCAGTTTGGTCGAGAGGTATGGCTACACCTTC. Protein: CASSLVERYGYTF.

This clonotype was observed many times. This chain uses TRBV27 with TRBJ1-2; TRBD1 aligns across 8 bases. The CDR3 is 13 amino acids. Germline CDR1 and CDR2: MNHEY and SMNVEV (reference sequence). The trim removed 3 bases at V and 7 bases at J, leaving 4 bases unmatched. The CDR3, as DNA: TGTGCCAGCAGTTTCGACAGGGGCTCTGGCTACACCTTC. It is translated as CASSFDRGSGYTF.

This clonotype came up once. The chain joins TRBV6-5 to TRBJ1-1; 8 nucleotides match TRBD1. The V gene's germline CDR1 is MNHEY and CDR2 SVGAGI. The ends lost 4 bases at V and 5 bases at J; junction bases unmatched: 6. CDR3 length equals 14 residues. The CDR3, as DNA: TGTGCCAGCAGTTCCATCCAGGGGGCGACTGAAGCTTTCTTT. As protein: CASSSIQGATEAFF.

The rearrangement joins TRBV30 to TRBJ2-5; weak D call: TRBD1 (6 bases). The V gene lost 1 base and the J gene lost 5 bases, with 23 bases spanning the gap. The germline CDR1 and CDR2 sequences are GTSNPN and SVGIG (reference sequence). CDR3 length: 17 amino acids. CDR3 residues: CAWSDKLPGHVWETQYF. The CDR3 DNA is TGTGCCTGGAGTGATAAATTACCGGGACATGTATGGGAGACCCAGTACTTC.

Concerning this clonotype itself: A read error may explain this, as a much larger clone is one base away. This sequence joins TRBV12-3 or TRBV12-4 and TRBJ2-1; 9 nucleotides agree with TRBD2. This CDR3 has 14 residues. The CDR3 DNA reads TGTGCCGGCAGTTTGGTAGCGGGAGTTAGTGAGCAGTTCTTC. This translates into CAGSLVAGVSEQFF.

This clonotype was found many times. The chain uses TRBV3-1 and TRBJ2-5; perhaps TRBD2 as D (5 bases). The CDR3 runs 12 residues. Trimming removed 4 bases at V and 5 bases at J, with 8 bases between. In germline, CDR1 is LGHDT, CDR2 YNNKEL (reference sequence). The CDR3 DNA follows: TGTGCCAGCAGCCCCAAGCGGGAGACCCAGTACTTC. Amino acid sequence: CASSPKRETQYF.

The sample holds many counts of this clonotype. This chain uses TRBV20-1 with TRBJ1-4; weak D call: TRBD1 (5 bases). Germline V lookup: CDR1 DFQATT, CDR2 SNEGSKA (reference sequence). The V end was cut by 4 bases, the J end by 7 bases, with 10 bases between. CDR3 length equals 12 residues. Written as DNA, the CDR3 is TGCAGTGCTAAGTGGGGACGTGAAAAACTGTTTTTT. Translated: CSAKWGREKLFF.

This clonotype showed up many times. The chain has TRBV10-3 and TRBJ2-3; the D is unclear. Germline assignment: CDR1 ENHRY and CDR2 SYGVKD. This CDR3 spans 12 amino acids. Trimming left V 0 bases short and J 5 bases short, with 3 bases between. The CDR3 loop reads CAISESGDTQYF. The CDR3 bases are TGTGCCATCAGTGAGTCCGGAGATACGCAGTATTTT.

This clonotype was seen at least ten times. The chain carries TRBV7-3 and TRBJ1-2; 7 bases match TRBD1. The V gene's germline CDR1 is SGHTA and CDR2 FQGTGA. The J segment lost 5 bases and the V segment lost 2 bases, leaving 8 bases of the junction unmatched. The CDR3 extends over 15 amino acids. CDR3 region: CASSLGPGQKYGYTF. CDR3 DNA sequence: TGTGCCAGCAGCTTAGGGCCGGGACAGAAGTATGGCTACACCTTC.

On this clonotype itself: Relative to the germline gene, one junction end is altered; a read error may explain this. This chain connects TRBV5-6 to TRBJ2-2; possible D gene TRBD2, 6 bases. This CDR3 is 17 amino acids long. Germline V gives CDR1 SGHDT, CDR2 YYEEEE. The CDR3 region is CASSPGGLGFNTGELSF. The CDR3 DNA follows: TGTGCCAGCAGCCCCGGAGGGCTGGGATTCAACACCGGGGAGCTGTCTTTT.

This clonotype was counted a few times. This chain uses TRBV15 with TRBJ1-5; TRBD1 agrees at 7 bases. J lost 6 bases, V lost 1 base, and 3 bases had no gene match. The germline CDR1 and CDR2 sequences are LNHNV and YYDKDF (reference sequence). The CDR3 loop spans 14 amino acids. CDR3 region: CATSRAGGGQPQHF. Here the CDR3 DNA reads TGTGCCACCAGCAGAGCAGGGGGAGGTCAGCCCCAGCATTTT.

This clonotype occurred a few times. The chain employs TRBV5-6 and TRBJ1-4, with TRBD1 as a possible D gene (6 bases). The germline V gene encodes CDR1 SGHDT and CDR2 YYEEEE. There are 18 residues in the CDR3. Between the trimmed V and J ends, which lost 4 bases and 7 bases, there was a span of 26 bases. CDR3 DNA: TGTGCCAGCAGCGGCCCCGGGGGGCGCAGTTTGCCCTCTGAAAAACTGTTTTTT. Translation gives CASSGPGGRSLPSEKLFF.

This clonotype appeared many times. The gene calls are TRBV27 and TRBJ1-5; no reliable D call. The CDR3 loop spans 14 amino acids. Germline loops: CDR1 MNHEY, CDR2 SMNVEV (reference sequence). Trimming pared 6 bases from V and 0 bases from J, leaving 9 bases between. The DNA for the CDR3 is TGTGCCAGCAGGGGCCGATATAGCAATCAGCCCCAGCATTTT. It encodes CASRGRYSNQPQHF.

This clonotype was seen a few times. The chain employs TRBV25-1 and TRBJ2-5, with 10 positions matching TRBD2. J lost 1 base, V lost 3 bases, and 5 bases had no gene match. CDR3 length: 16 amino acids. Germline V gives CDR1 MGHDK, CDR2 SYGVNS. In nucleotides, the CDR3 is TGTGCCAGCAGTGATCCCCTAGCGGGGGCCCAAGAGACCCAGTACTTC. It specifies CASSDPLAGAQETQYF.

This clonotype appeared many times. The chain carries TRBV20-1 and TRBJ2-3, with D possibly TRBD2 on 5 matching bases. V dropped 0 bases and J dropped 1 base, with 8 bases sitting between them. CDR3 length: 14 residues. CDR1 is DFQATT and CDR2 is SNEGSKA in the germline V gene (reference sequence). The CDR3 is CSARDARGTDTQYF. The CDR3 bases are TGCAGTGCTAGAGATGCGAGGGGCACAGATACGCAGTATTTT.

The table lists this clonotype with many counts. The genes are TRBV5-1 and TRBJ1-1; D is perhaps TRBD1 (5 bases). The germline V gene has CDR1 SGHRS and CDR2 YFSETQ. CDR3 length: 15 residues. With 1 base removed from V and 0 bases from J, the gap between germline ends came to 10 bases. Written as DNA, the CDR3 is TGCGCCAGCAGCTTGAATGGGGGGATGAACACTGAAGCTTTCTTT. Translation gives CASSLNGGMNTEAFF.

This clonotype has at least ten counts. The gene calls are TRBV20-1 and TRBJ2-7; D gene ambiguous. Germline V lookup: CDR1 DFQATT, CDR2 SNEGSKA (reference sequence). The CDR3 extends over 14 amino acids. Deletions cut 2 bases from V and 2 bases from J, with 13 bases between. In DNA, the CDR3 is TGCAGTGCTAGATTGTCGGGTCAGACCTACGAGCAGTACTTC. As protein: CSARLSGQTYEQYF.

This clonotype was observed many times. The chain carries TRBV7-2 and TRBJ2-3; 13 bases align to TRBD2. The V gene's germline CDR1 is SGHTA and CDR2 FQGNSA. The CDR3 loop spans 17 amino acids. V was pared by 3 bases and J by 5 bases, with 8 bases of the junction left unmatched. This CDR3 reads CASSFLRLAGGKDTQYF. The CDR3, as DNA: TGTGCCAGCAGCTTTTTAAGACTAGCGGGAGGAAAAGATACGCAGTATTTT.

This clonotype was recorded many times. V gene TRBV11-3 combines with J gene TRBJ2-5, with D uncertain. Deletions cut 5 bases from V and 5 bases from J, with 12 bases between. Germline CDR1 is SGHNT and CDR2 is YENEEA. This CDR3 spans 13 amino acids. The CDR3 coding sequence is TGTGCCAGCAGCATCCGGCCAGGCGAGACCCAGTACTTC. Translating it yields CASSIRPGETQYF.

This clonotype was found once. The junction differs from germline at one of its ends, possibly a read error. This chain uses TRBV6-9 with TRBJ2-1; the D gene is possibly TRBD1 (6 bases). This CDR3 spans 12 amino acids. CDR1 is MNHGY, CDR2 SVAAGI, per germline. CDR3: CASSYLTGFKVF. The CDR3 nucleotides are TGTGCCAGCAGTTACCTGACAGGATTTAAGGTCTTC.

This clonotype has at least ten counts. The rearrangement joins TRBV6-1 to TRBJ2-1; D not certain. This CDR3 has 16 amino acids. CDR1 is MNHNS and CDR2 is SASEGT in the germline V gene. The germline V and J ends were trimmed by 6 bases and 0 bases, with 15 bases remaining between them. CDR3 nucleotides: TGTGCCAGCAGCGGGCTTGGTCAAAGCTCCTACAATGAGCAGTTCTTC. Translation: CASSGLGQSSYNEQFF.